This TCR beta chain stems from a study of T-cell reconstitution after alpha-beta-depleted transplantation in children. The V end lost 2 bases, the J end lost 3 bases, and 12 bases lay between the germline ends. The CDR3 has 15 residues. The germline V gene encodes CDR1 SGHKS and CDR2 YYEKEE (reference sequence). Unique molecular identifiers featured in how the TCRbeta library was prepared. TCRdb re-called the PCR reads with MiXCR, one entry per CDR3 protein. The sample carries 200,000 to 250,000 distinct CDR3 sequences, about 9.5% recorded once. The specimen comprised PBMCs from the stem cell graft donor, sampled from the stem cell graft. The chain combines TRBV5-5 with TRBJ2-1; possible D gene TRBD2, 6 bases. The sequence came from a human donor who donated a stem cell graft to a child with acute lymphoblastic leukemia. CDR3 sequence (DNA): TGTGCCAGCAGCTTCGGTGCGGGGAACTACAATGAGCAGTTCTTC. Protein sequence: CASSFGAGNYNEQFF. The full variable domain, in which reference TRBV5-5 and TRBJ2-1 provide the parts outside the CDR3, is DAGVTQSPTHLIKTRGQQVTLRCSPISGHKSVSWYQQVLGQGPQFIFQYYEKEERGRGNFPDRFSARQFPNYSSELNVNALLLGDSALYLCASSFGAGNYNEQFFGPGTRLTVL.